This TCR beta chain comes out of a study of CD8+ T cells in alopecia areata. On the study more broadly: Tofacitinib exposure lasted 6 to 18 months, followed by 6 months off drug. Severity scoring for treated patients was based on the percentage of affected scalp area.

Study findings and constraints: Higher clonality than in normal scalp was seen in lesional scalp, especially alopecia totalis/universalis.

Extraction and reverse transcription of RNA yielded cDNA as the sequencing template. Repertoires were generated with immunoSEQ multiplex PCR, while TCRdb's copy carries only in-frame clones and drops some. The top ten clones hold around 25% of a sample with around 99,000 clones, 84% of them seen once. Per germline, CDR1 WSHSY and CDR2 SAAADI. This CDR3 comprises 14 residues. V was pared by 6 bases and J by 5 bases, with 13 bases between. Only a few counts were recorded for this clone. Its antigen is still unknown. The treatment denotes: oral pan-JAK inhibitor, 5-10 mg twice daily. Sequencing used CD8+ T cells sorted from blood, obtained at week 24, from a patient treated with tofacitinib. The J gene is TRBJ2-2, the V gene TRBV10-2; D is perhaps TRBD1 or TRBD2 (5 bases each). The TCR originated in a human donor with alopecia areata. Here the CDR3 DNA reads TGCGCCAGCAGGAGGGAACAGGAGACCGGGGAGCTGTTTTTT. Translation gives CASRREQETGELFF.